Below, 12 T cell receptor beta chains from the same sample are listed, as sequenced in a study of identical twins. One entry per CDR3 protein results from TCRdb running MiXCR on the 5' RACE reads. Of hundreds of thousands of distinct CDR3 sequences listed, 6.1% are singletons. The sequencing input was naive T cells sorted from blood. Receptor source: a man between 18 and 29 years old in good health.

This clonotype was counted many times. The V gene is TRBV29-1, the J gene TRBJ2-2, with D possibly called TRBD1 or TRBD2 (5 bases each). V lost 1 base and J lost 5, with 14 bases in between. The germline V gene has CDR1 SQVTM and CDR2 ANQGSEA. The CDR3 runs 15 residues. In nucleotides, the CDR3 is TGCAGCGTTGAAGGGGCAGGGAGTGGTACCGGGGAGCTGTTTTTT. Translating gives CSVEGAGSGTGELFF.

The sample holds many counts of this clonotype. The genes are TRBV7-9 and TRBJ2-1; TRBD2 aligns across 8 bases. The germline V gene encodes CDR1 SEHNR and CDR2 FQNEAQ (reference sequence). The V and J ends lost 5 bases and 5 bases, in that order; junction bases with no gene match: 8. CDR3 length equals 15 residues. The CDR3 loop reads CASSHALAANNEQFF. The CDR3 coding sequence is TGTGCCAGCAGCCACGCACTAGCGGCAAACAATGAGCAGTTCTTC.

The chain uses TRBV27 and TRBJ2-1; 7 bases match TRBD2. Germline V CDR1 and CDR2: MNHEY, SMNVEV (reference sequence). V shed 8 bases, J shed 1 base, and the junction held 5 bases outside the gene matches. CDR3 size: 14 residues. Written as DNA, the CDR3 is TGTGCCAGCTGGCCGGGACTATCCTACAATGAGCAGTTCTTC. Protein: CASWPGLSYNEQFF.

This clonotype has at least ten counts. The chain couples TRBV12-3 or TRBV12-4 to TRBJ2-1; D is perhaps TRBD2 (6 bases). This CDR3 has 14 residues. The ends were cut back, 10 bases at V and 8 bases at J, with 21 bases in the middle. The CDR3 region is CATSLAIPIDEQFF. The CDR3 bases are TGTGCCACTAGTCTAGCGATTCCCATCGATGAGCAGTTCTTC.

There are a few counts of this clonotype. The chain recombines TRBV6-2 or TRBV6-3 with TRBJ2-7, with a possible D match to TRBD1 (6 bases). The germline V gene has CDR1 MNHEY and CDR2 SVGEGT. Trimming stripped 7 bases from V and 2 bases from J, with 12 bases between. The length of the CDR3 is 13 residues. The CDR3 DNA follows: TGTGCCAGCACTTCCGGGACACCCTACGAGCAGTACTTC. Translated: CASTSGTPYEQYF.

This clonotype was counted ten times or more. The chain has TRBV11-2 and TRBJ2-3, with D unresolved. V lost 1 base and J lost 2, with 13 bases in between. Germline values: CDR1 SGHAT, CDR2 FQNNGV. This CDR3 has 16 residues. CDR3 amino acids: CASSLGPISLTDTQYF. The DNA of the CDR3 is TGTGCCAGCAGCTTAGGACCCATTTCGCTCACAGATACGCAGTATTTT.

The V gene is TRBV7-9, the J gene TRBJ2-1, with D perhaps matching TRBD2 (5 bases). The CDR3 loop spans 14 amino acids. V dropped 5 bases and J dropped 7 bases, with 15 bases sitting between them. Germline V gene sequence: CDR1 SEHNR, CDR2 FQNEAQ (reference sequence). This chain's CDR3 is CASSRLPRGNEQFF. Written as DNA, the CDR3 is TGTGCCAGCAGCCGCTTACCCCGCGGGAATGAGCAGTTCTTC.

This clonotype was observed many times. V usage is TRBV5-1 and J usage is TRBJ1-1; maybe TRBD1 (5 bases). This CDR3 is 14 amino acids long. Trimming took off 4 bases at V and 1 base at J, with 11 bases between the two ends. Germline V gives CDR1 SGHRS, CDR2 YFSETQ. As DNA, the CDR3 is TGCGCCAGCAGCCCCGGGACGGCGAACACTGAAGCTTTCTTT. It yields the protein CASSPGTANTEAFF.

This clonotype has at least ten counts. This chain connects TRBV6-5 to TRBJ1-4, with TRBD1 matching over 8 bases. J was trimmed by 2 bases and V by 2 bases; bases with no gene match: 7. Per germline, CDR1 MNHEY and CDR2 SVGAGI. CDR3 length: 17 amino acids. The CDR3 spells CASSYRQGRGTNEKLFF. The DNA for the CDR3 is TGTGCCAGCAGTTACCGACAGGGGAGGGGGACTAATGAAAAACTGTTTTTT.

There are a few counts of this clonotype. In DNA, the CDR3 is TGTGCCAGCACCGGGACTCGGTCAGATACGCAGTATTTT. This gives the protein CASTGTRSDTQYF. The rearrangement links TRBV6-6 to TRBJ2-3, with TRBD2 as a possible D gene (6 bases). This CDR3 region has 13 residues. Germline lookup yields CDR1 MNHNY and CDR2 SVGAGI (reference sequence). Deletions cut 7 bases from V and 4 bases from J, with 12 bases between.

This clonotype has only a few counts. This chain joins TRBV19 and TRBJ1-5; 11 nucleotides match TRBD1. The CDR3 has 15 residues. The germline V gene encodes CDR1 LNHDA and CDR2 SQIVND (reference sequence). Losses at the gene ends were 7 bases for V and 4 bases for J; bases not matched to a gene: 6. CDR3 in DNA: TGTGCCAGTACCTCGGGACAGGGGGAAAATCAGCCCCAGCATTTT. As protein: CASTSGQGENQPQHF.

Ten or more counts support this clonotype. The rearrangement joins TRBV5-1 to TRBJ2-1, with TRBD2 matching over 8 bases. Germline lookup yields CDR1 SGHRS and CDR2 YFSETQ. This CDR3 is built from 15 residues. The trim removed 3 bases at V and 4 bases at J, leaving 6 bases unmatched. CDR3 amino acids: CASSSKRGLYNEQFF. The CDR3 region has the DNA TGCGCCAGCAGCTCTAAGCGGGGGCTATACAATGAGCAGTTCTTC. The whole variable domain, remainder taken from reference TRBV5-1 and TRBJ2-1, is KAGVTQTPRYLIKTRGQQVTLSCSPISGHRSVSWYQQTPGQGLQFLFEYFSETQRNKGNFPGRFSGRQFSNSRSEMNVSTLELGDSALYLCASSSKRGLYNEQFFGPGTRLTVL.